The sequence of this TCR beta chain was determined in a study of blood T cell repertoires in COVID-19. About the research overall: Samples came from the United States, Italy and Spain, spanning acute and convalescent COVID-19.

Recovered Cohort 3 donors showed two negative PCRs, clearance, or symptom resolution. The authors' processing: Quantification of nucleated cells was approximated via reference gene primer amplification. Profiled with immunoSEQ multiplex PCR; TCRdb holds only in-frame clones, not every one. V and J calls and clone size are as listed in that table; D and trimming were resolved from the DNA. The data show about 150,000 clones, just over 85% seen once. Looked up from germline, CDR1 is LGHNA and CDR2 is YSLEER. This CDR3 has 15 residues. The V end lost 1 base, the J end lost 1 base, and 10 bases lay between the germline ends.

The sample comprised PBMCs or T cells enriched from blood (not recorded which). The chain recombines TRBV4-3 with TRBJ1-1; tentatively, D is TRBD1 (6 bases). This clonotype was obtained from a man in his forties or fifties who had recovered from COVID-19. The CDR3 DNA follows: TGCGCCAGCAGCCAAGTTGGGACACCGAACACTGAAGCTTTCTTT. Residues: CASSQVGTPNTEAFF.